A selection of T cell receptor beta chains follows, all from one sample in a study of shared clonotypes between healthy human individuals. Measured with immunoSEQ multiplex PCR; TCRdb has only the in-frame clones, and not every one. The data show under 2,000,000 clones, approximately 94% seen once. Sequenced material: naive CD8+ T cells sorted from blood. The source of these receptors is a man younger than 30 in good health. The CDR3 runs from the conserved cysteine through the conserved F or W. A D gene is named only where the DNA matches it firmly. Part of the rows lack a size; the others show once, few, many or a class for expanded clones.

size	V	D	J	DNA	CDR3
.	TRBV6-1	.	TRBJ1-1	TGTGCCAGCGCGGACCCAGCAAATGGCACTGAAGCTTTCTTT	CASADPANGTEAFF
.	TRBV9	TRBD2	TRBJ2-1	TGTGCCAGCAGCGTAGTCCCAGCGGGAGACAATGAGCAGTTCTTC	CASSVVPAGDNEQFF
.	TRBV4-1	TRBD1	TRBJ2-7	TGCGCCAGCAGCCTAGAAGACAGGGGCTCCTACGAGCAGTACTTC	CASSLEDRGSYEQYF
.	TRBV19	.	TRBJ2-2	TGTGCCAGTAGTGCCCCTCCCACCGGGGAGCTGTTTTTT	CASSAPPTGELFF
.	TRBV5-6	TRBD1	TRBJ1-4	TGTGCCAGCAGCCCAAGGGAGGGGGCTATGGAAAAACTGTTTTTT	CASSPREGAMEKLFF
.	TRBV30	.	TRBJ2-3	TGTGCCTGGAGTGCAGGAACCCTAAGCACAGATACGCAGTATTTT	CAWSAGTLSTDTQYF
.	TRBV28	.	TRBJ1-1	TGTGCCAGCAGTTTCCCCACAGGGATGATACGCACTGAAGCTTTCTTT	CASSFPTGMIRTEAFF
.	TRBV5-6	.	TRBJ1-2	TGTGCCAGCAGCCCTTACAACGGTCGTGGCTACACCTTC	CASSPYNGRGYTF
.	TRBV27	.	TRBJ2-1	TGTGCCAGCAGTTCCAGCAGGAGCTCCTACAATGAGCAGTTCTTC	CASSSSRSSYNEQFF
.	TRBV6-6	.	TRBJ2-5	TGTGCCAGCAGTTTGGGCCCTAACCAAGAGACCCAGTACTTC	CASSLGPNQETQYF
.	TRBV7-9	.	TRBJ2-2	TGTGCCAGCAGCTTCGACAGTGAGAACACCGGGGAGCTGTTTTTT	CASSFDSENTGELFF
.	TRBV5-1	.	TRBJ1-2	TGCGCCAGCAGCTGGCGACAAGGCTATGGCTACACCTTC	CASSWRQGYGYTF
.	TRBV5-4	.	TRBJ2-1	TGTGCCAGCAGCTTAGCCCCCAATGAGCAGTTCTTC	CASSLAPNEQFF
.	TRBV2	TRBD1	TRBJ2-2	TGTGCCAGCAGTGGGAAACGAGGACAGGCTAACACCGGGGAGCTGTTTTTT	CASSGKRGQANTGELFF
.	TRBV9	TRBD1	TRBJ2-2	TGTGCCAGCAGCGACCCGCAGGGGGTCAACACCGGGGAGCTGTTTTTT	CASSDPQGVNTGELFF
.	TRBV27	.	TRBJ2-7	TGTGCCAGCAGCCCCGCCCCCCCGGACCCCCTCGAGCAGTACTTC	CASSPAPPDPLEQYF
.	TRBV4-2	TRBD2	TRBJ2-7	TGTGCCAGCAGCCCGGGCGCGGGGGGGAAGGACGAGCAGTACTTC	CASSPGAGGKDEQYF
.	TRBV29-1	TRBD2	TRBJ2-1	TGCAGCGCGCCGGGACTAGCTATCAATGAGCAGTTCTTC	CSAPGLAINEQFF
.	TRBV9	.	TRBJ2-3	TGTGCCAGCAGCGTTGGCCGCCTCGGAGATACGCAGTATTTT	CASSVGRLGDTQYF
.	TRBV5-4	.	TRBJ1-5	TGTGCCAGCAGCTTGGCCCCGGGGGGCGATCAGCCCCAGCATTTT	CASSLAPGGDQPQHF
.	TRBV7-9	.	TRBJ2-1	TGTGCCAGCAGCTTAGGTTTGCAAACGGGAGCGTACAATGAGCAGTTCTTC	CASSLGLQTGAYNEQFF
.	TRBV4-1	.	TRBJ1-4	TGCGCCAGCAGCCAGTCGGGCGAGGGGGAGGATGAAAAACTGTTTTTT	CASSQSGEGEDEKLFF
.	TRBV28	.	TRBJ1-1	TGTGCCAGCAGTTTATCATACGGGGAGAACACTGAAGCTTTCTTT	CASSLSYGENTEAFF
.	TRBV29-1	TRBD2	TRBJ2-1	TGCAGCGTTACGGGACTAGCGGGGGCCTACAATGAGCAGTTCTTC	CSVTGLAGAYNEQFF
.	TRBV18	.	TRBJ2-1	TGTGCCAGCTCACCACCTTTGCCCCCCTACAATGAGCAGTTCTTC	CASSPPLPPYNEQFF
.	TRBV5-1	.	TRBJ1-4	TGCGCCAGCAGCTTGTATACATTCGGAGAAAAACTGTTTTTT	CASSLYTFGEKLFF
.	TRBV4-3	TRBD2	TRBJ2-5	TGCGCCAGCAGCCGACTACTAGCGGGAGAAGAGACCCAGTACTTC	CASSRLLAGEETQYF
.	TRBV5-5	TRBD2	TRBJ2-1	TGTGCCAGCAGCGCCCCGGGACTAGCGGTATACAATGAGCAGTTCTTC	CASSAPGLAVYNEQFF
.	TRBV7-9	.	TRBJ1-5	TGTGCCAGCAGCCCAACAACAGGGAACCAGCCCCAGCATTTT	CASSPTTGNQPQHF
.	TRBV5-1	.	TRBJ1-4	TGCGCCAGCAGCTTGGTAGCCGGCACGAGGGAAAAACTGTTTTTT	CASSLVAGTREKLFF
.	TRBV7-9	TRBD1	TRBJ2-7	TGTGCCAGCAGCCGAAGCCCCGGGACAGGCGTCTCCTACGAGCAGTACTTC	CASSRSPGTGVSYEQYF
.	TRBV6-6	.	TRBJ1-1	TGTGCCAGCAGTTGGGGCCGGGAAGCTTTCTTT	CASSWGREAFF
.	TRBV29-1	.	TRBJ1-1	TGCAGCGTTGACTGGGACACTGAAGCTTTCTTT	CSVDWDTEAFF
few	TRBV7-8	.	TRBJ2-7	TGTGCCAGCAGCTTGGGGGAGTTGCCCGAGCAGTACTTC	CASSLGELPEQYF
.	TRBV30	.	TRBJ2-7	TGTGCCTGGAGTGGTGGCTACGAGCAGTACTTC	CAWSGGYEQYF
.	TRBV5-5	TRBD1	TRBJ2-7	TGTGCCAGCAGCATCCTGACAGGGGGCCAATACGAGCAGTACTTC	CASSILTGGQYEQYF
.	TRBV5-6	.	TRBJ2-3	TGTGCCAGCAGCTTGGTTGGGTTGGAGAGGCTTGATACGCAGTATTTT	CASSLVGLERLDTQYF
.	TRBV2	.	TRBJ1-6	TGTGCCAGCAGTAAAGGGACAACGACTGTGAGCTCCTATAATTCACCCCTCCACTTT	CASSKGTTTVSSYNSPLHF
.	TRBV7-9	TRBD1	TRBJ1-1	TGTGCCAGCAGCTTAGCCGGGACAGGGGAGAACACTGAAGCTTTCTTT	CASSLAGTGENTEAFF
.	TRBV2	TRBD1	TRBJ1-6	TGTGCCAGCAGGTTCGGGACAGGGACCTCTCCCCTCCACTTT	CASRFGTGTSPLHF
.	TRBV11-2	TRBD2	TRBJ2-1	TGTGCCAGCAGCTACCCGGCGGGGGGCTACAATGAGCAGTTCTTC	CASSYPAGGYNEQFF
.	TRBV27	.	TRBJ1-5	TGTGCCAGCAGTTTACGAGGGCAAAGCAATCAGCCCCAGCATTTT	CASSLRGQSNQPQHF
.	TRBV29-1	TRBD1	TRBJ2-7	TGCAGCGTCGAGCCGACAGGGGGTTTCTACGAGCAGTACTTC	CSVEPTGGFYEQYF
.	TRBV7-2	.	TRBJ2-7	TGTGCCAGCACCTCCCAGAACTCCTACGAGCAGTACTTC	CASTSQNSYEQYF